Each of the 12 T cell receptor beta chains below was sequenced from the same sample in a study of Graves' ophthalmopathy and Graves' hyperthyroidism. Beta-chain TCR CDR3 regions were amplified from RNA transcripts. The first round was an RT-PCR with HTBI primers, and the second round was a multiplex PCR. TCRdb passed the multiplex PCR reads through MiXCR, listing each CDR3 protein once. Of about 400,000 distinct CDR3 sequences detected, about a sixth appear once; the ten largest clones hold roughly 1.5%. The specimen was peripheral blood. All receptors come from a woman aged 18-29 years with Graves' ophthalmopathy.

There are many counts of this clonotype. The chain is built from TRBV4-1 and TRBJ1-2; 11 nucleotides align to TRBD1. From germline, CDR1 is MGHRA and CDR2 YSYEKL. This CDR3 comprises 15 residues. Losses at the gene ends were 4 bases for V and 2 bases for J; bases not matched to a gene: 3. In nucleotides, the CDR3 is TGCGCCAGCAGCCCCTGGACAGGGGGCAACTATGGCTACACCTTC. Translated: CASSPWTGGNYGYTF.

This clonotype was seen repeatedly, ten times or more. This rearrangement joins TRBV4-2 to TRBJ2-7; 8 bases are a match to TRBD1. The CDR3 loop spans 17 amino acids. Unmatched junction bases numbered 10, after V lost 3 bases and J lost 0 bases. Germline V CDR1 and CDR2: LGHNA, YNFKEQ. The CDR3 loop reads CASSHVSGTGHSYEQYF. As DNA, the CDR3 is TGTGCCAGCAGCCACGTTTCCGGGACAGGCCACTCCTACGAGCAGTACTTC.

This clonotype was detected many times. The CDR3 nucleotides are TGTGCCAGCAGGCCCAGGGTCGGGACTGAAGCTTTCTTT. Amino acid sequence: CASRPRVGTEAFF. V gene TRBV11-2 combines with J gene TRBJ1-1, with D maybe TRBD1 (5 bases). V shed 6 bases and J shed 5 bases, with 13 bases lying between them. Germline V gene sequence: CDR1 SGHAT, CDR2 FQNNGV. The CDR3 is 13 amino acids.

This clonotype showed up many times. The J gene is TRBJ1-5, the V gene TRBV15; TRBD1 agrees at 8 bases. With 2 bases clipped from V and 3 bases from J, the junction kept 6 bases outside the gene matches. The CDR3 runs to 16 residues. Germline values: CDR1 LNHNV, CDR2 YYDKDF (reference sequence). CDR3 region: CATSRPRGQPNQPQHF. The CDR3 DNA reads as TGTGCCACCAGCAGACCCAGGGGGCAACCCAATCAGCCCCAGCATTTT.

This clonotype was seen at least ten times. The chain has TRBV7-2 and TRBJ2-5, with 13 bases fitting TRBD2. The trim removed 6 bases at V and 5 bases at J, leaving 9 bases unmatched. Germline CDR1 reads SGHTA; CDR2 reads FQGNSA. The CDR3 consists of 16 residues. The CDR3 DNA reads as TGTGCCAGCAGTATTATAGTACTAGCGGGAGGGGAGACCCAGTACTTC. Translating gives CASSIIVLAGGETQYF. Using reference TRBV7-2 and TRBJ2-5 for the parts outside the CDR3, the full variable domain is GAGVSQSPSNKVTEKGKDVELRCDPISGHTALYWYRQSLGQGLEFLIYFQGNSAPDKSGLPSDRFSAERTGGSVSTLTIQRTQQEDSAVYLCASSIIVLAGGETQYFGPGTRLLVL.

The J gene is TRBJ1-2, the V gene TRBV28; D is uncertain. V shed 8 bases and J shed 2 bases, with 6 bases lying between them. This CDR3 has 11 amino acids. Germline-derived CDR1 and CDR2 are MDHEN and SYDVKM. CDR3 residues: CASFVNYGYTF. The CDR3 DNA sequence: TGTGCCAGCTTCGTGAACTATGGCTACACCTTC.

This clonotype has at least ten counts. The genes are TRBV4-3 and TRBJ1-2; D unclear. The germline CDR1 and CDR2 sequences are LGHNA and YSLEER. The CDR3 length is 15 residues. Trimming removed 0 bases from V and 0 bases from J, with 8 bases in between. CDR3 sequence reads: CASSQESRPNYGYTF. The DNA for the CDR3 is TGCGCCAGCAGCCAAGAATCACGGCCTAACTATGGCTACACCTTC.

The table lists this clonotype with a few counts. This chain uses TRBV6-5 with TRBJ1-6, with a weak D call TRBD1 (5 bases). CDR3 length: 14 residues. CDR1 MNHEY and CDR2 SVGAGI come from the germline V gene. V lost 1 base and J 7 bases, leaving 8 bases between the germline ends. CDR3 bases: TGTGCCAGCAGTTACTGGGGACCGAATTCACCCCTCCACTTT. Translating it yields CASSYWGPNSPLHF.

This clonotype was seen repeatedly, ten times or more. This chain connects TRBV2 to TRBJ1-1, with TRBD1 as a possible D gene (5 bases). V lost 7 bases and J 2 bases, leaving 8 bases between the germline ends. The germline CDR1 and CDR2 sequences are SNHLY and FYNNEI. This CDR3 region has 12 residues. CDR3 loop: CASMRGNTEAFF. CDR3 coding DNA: TGTGCCAGCATGAGGGGCAACACTGAAGCTTTCTTT.

This clonotype was seen repeatedly, ten times or more. The rearrangement uses TRBV5-1 and TRBJ1-3; D remains ambiguous. The CDR3 contains 16 residues. V was trimmed by 0 bases and J by 0 bases, leaving 10 bases between them. Germline assignment: CDR1 SGHRS and CDR2 YFSETQ. CDR3 in amino acids: CASSLEQPSSGNTIYF. The CDR3 DNA follows: TGCGCCAGCAGCTTGGAACAGCCGAGCTCTGGAAACACCATATATTTT.

The V gene is TRBV28, the J gene TRBJ2-4, with 7 nucleotides matching TRBD1. This CDR3 region has 13 residues. Germline V lookup: CDR1 MDHEN, CDR2 SYDVKM. V lost 6 bases, J lost 3 bases, and 2 bases stayed unmatched. The CDR3 DNA sequence: TGTGCCAGCAGACAGGGGATCAAAAACATTCAGTACTTC. The encoded protein is CASRQGIKNIQYF.

This clonotype was counted ten times or more. The V gene is TRBV6-1, the J gene TRBJ1-5; D is possibly TRBD1 (5 bases). Trimming shortened V by 3 bases and J by 0 bases, and 9 bases separated the two germline ends. This CDR3 region has 15 residues. Germline lookup yields CDR1 MNHNS and CDR2 SASEGT. The CDR3 here is CASSEGRNSNQPQHF. The CDR3 coding sequence is TGTGCCAGCAGTGAGGGGCGAAATAGCAATCAGCCCCAGCATTTT.